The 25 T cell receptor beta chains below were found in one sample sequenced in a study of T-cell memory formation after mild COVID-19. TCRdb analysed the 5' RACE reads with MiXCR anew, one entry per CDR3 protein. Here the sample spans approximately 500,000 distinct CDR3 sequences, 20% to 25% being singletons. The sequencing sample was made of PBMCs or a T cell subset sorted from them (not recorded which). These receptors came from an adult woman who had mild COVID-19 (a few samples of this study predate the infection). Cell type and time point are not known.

CDR3 in DNA: TGTGCCAGCAGTTATCTAGCGGGAGTACCTTCCACAGATACGCAGTATTTT. This codes for CASSYLAGVPSTDTQYF. V usage is TRBV12-3 or TRBV12-4 and J usage is TRBJ2-3; TRBD2 agrees at 10 bases. Trimming removed 4 bases from V and 2 bases from J; junction bases left unmatched: 9. The CDR3 spans 17 residues.

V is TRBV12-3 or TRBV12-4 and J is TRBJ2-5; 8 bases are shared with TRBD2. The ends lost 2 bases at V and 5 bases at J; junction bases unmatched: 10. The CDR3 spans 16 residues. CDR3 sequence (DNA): TGTGCCAGCAGTTTAACAACGGGAGGGCCTACGGAGACCCAGTACTTC. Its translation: CASSLTTGGPTETQYF.

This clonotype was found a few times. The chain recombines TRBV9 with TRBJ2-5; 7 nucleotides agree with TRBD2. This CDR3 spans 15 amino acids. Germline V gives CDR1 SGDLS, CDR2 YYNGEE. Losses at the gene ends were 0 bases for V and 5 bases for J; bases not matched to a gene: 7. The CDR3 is CASSVGGSRGETQYF. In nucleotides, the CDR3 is TGTGCCAGCAGCGTAGGCGGGAGTCGGGGGGAGACCCAGTACTTC.

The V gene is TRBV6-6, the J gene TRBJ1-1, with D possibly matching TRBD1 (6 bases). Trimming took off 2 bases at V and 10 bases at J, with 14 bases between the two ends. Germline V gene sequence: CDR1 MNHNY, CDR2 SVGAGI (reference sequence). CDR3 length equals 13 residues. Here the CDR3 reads CASSYVTGKGAFF. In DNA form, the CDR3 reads TGTGCCAGCAGTTACGTCACAGGGAAGGGAGCTTTCTTT.

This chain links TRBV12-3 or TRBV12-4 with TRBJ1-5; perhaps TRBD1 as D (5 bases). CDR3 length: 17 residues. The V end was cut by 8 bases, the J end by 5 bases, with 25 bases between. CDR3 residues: CASRRAGWGLDYQPQHF. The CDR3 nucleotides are TGTGCCAGCCGGAGGGCGGGTTGGGGACTGGACTATCAGCCCCAGCATTTT.

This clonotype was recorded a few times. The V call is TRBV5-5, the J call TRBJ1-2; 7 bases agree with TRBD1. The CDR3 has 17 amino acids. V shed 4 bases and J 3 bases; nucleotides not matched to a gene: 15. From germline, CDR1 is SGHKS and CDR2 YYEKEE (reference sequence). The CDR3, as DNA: TGTGCCAGCAGCGTATATTACAGGGGCGGGTTTGACTATGGCTACACCTTC. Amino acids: CASSVYYRGGFDYGYTF.

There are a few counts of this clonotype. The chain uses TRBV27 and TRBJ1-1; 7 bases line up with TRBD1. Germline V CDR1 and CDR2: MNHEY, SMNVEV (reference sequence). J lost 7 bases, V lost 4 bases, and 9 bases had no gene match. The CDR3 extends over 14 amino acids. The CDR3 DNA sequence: TGTGCCAGCAGTTGGAGAGGGGGCGTTAATGAAGCTTTCTTT. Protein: CASSWRGGVNEAFF.

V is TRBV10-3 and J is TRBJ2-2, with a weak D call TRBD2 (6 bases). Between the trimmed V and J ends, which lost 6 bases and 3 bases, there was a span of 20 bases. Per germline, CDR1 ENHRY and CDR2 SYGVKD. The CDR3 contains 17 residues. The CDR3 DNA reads TGTGCCATCAGCGCCGCCAAAGGGACTGCTTACACCGGGGAGCTGTTTTTT. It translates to CAISAAKGTAYTGELFF.

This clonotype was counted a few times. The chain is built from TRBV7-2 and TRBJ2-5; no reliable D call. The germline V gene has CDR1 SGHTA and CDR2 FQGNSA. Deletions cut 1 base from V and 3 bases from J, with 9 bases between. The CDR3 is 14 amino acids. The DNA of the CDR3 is TGTGCCAGCAGCTTAGTCCGTCTAGAAGAGACCCAGTACTTC. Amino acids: CASSLVRLEETQYF.

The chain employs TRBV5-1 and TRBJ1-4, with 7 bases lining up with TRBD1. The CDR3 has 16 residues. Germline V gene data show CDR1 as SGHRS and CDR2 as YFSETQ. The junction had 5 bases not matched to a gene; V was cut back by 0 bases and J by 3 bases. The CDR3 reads CASSLDRGRANEKLFF. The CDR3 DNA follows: TGCGCCAGCAGCTTGGACAGGGGACGGGCTAATGAAAAACTGTTTTTT.

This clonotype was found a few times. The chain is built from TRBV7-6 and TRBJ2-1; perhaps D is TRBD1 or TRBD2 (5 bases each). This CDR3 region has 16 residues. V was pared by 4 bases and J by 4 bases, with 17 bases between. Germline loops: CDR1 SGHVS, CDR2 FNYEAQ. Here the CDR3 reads CASSSGTRGYYNEQFF. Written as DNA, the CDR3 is TGTGCCAGCAGCTCCGGTACTAGGGGTTATTACAATGAGCAGTTCTTC.

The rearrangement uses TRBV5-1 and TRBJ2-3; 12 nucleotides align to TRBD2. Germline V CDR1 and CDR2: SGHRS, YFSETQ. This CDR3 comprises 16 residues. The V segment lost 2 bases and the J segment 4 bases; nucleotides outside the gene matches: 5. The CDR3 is CASSFTSGGLADTQYF. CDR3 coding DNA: TGCGCCAGCAGCTTTACTAGCGGGGGGCTCGCAGATACGCAGTATTTT.

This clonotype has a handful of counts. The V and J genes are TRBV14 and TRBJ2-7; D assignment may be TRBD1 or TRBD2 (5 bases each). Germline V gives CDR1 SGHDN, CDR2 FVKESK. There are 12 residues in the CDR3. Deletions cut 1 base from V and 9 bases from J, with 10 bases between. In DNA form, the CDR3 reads TGTGCCAGCAGCCAAGGGGCGAGGGGGCAGTACTTC. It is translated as CASSQGARGQYF.

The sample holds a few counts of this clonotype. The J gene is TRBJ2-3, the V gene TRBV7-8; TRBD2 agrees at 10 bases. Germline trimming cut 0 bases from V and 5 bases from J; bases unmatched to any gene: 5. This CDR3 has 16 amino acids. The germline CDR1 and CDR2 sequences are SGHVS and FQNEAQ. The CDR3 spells CASSLAASGSQDTQYF. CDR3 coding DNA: TGTGCCAGCAGCTTAGCAGCTAGCGGGAGTCAAGATACGCAGTATTTT.

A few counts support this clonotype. Here the CDR3 DNA reads TGTGCCAGCAGTTACTTGGTCCCAGGGGGATACTACGAGCAGTACTTC. This encodes CASSYLVPGGYYEQYF. The V call is TRBV6-5, the J call TRBJ2-7, with 7 bases matching TRBD1. The trim removed 1 base at V and 3 bases at J, leaving 9 bases unmatched. The length of the CDR3 is 16 residues. Per germline, CDR1 MNHEY and CDR2 SVGAGI.

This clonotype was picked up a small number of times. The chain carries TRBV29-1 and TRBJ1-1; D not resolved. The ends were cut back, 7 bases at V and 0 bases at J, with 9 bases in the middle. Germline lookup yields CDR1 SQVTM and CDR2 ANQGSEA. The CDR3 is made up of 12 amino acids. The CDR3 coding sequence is TGCAGCGGCCGGGGTCTGAACACTGAAGCTTTCTTT. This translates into CSGRGLNTEAFF.

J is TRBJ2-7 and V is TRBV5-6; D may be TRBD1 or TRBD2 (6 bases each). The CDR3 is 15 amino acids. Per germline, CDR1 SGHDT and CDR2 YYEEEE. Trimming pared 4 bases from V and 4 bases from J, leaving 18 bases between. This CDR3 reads CASSAGQPAGYEQYF. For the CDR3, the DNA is TGTGCCAGCAGCGCGGGACAACCCGCGGGGTACGAGCAGTACTTC.

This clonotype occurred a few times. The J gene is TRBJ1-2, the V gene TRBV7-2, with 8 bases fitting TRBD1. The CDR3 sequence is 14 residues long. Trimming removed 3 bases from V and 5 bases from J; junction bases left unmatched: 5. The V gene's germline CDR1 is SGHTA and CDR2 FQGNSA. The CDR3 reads CASSLGTGPYGYTF. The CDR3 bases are TGTGCCAGCAGCTTGGGGACAGGACCGTATGGCTACACCTTC. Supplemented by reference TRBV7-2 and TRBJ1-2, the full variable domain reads GAGVSQSPSNKVTEKGKDVELRCDPISGHTALYWYRQSLGQGLEFLIYFQGNSAPDKSGLPSDRFSAERTGGSVSTLTIQRTQQEDSAVYLCASSLGTGPYGYTFGSGTRLTVV.

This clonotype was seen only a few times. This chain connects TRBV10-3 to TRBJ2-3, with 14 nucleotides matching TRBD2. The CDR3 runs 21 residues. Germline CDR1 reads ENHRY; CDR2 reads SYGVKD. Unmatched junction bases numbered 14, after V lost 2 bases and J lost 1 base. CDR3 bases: TGTGCCATCAGTGAGGGAGTGACCGGGACTAGCGGGAGACGAGGCACAGATACGCAGTATTTT. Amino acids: CAISEGVTGTSGRRGTDTQYF.

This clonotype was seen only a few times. CDR3 protein: CSAREEDFTGELFF. The CDR3 DNA is TGCAGTGCTAGAGAGGAGGACTTCACCGGGGAGCTGTTTTTT. The chain uses TRBV20-1 and TRBJ2-2; D might be TRBD2 (5 bases). V lost 0 bases to trimming and J lost 4 bases, with 9 bases between them. This CDR3 contains 14 residues. Germline V gives CDR1 DFQATT, CDR2 SNEGSKA (reference sequence).

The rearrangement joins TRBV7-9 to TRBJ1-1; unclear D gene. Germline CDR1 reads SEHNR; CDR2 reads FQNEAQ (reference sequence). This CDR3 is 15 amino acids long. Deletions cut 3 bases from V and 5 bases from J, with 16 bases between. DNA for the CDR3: TGTGCCAGCAGCTTTCAAGTCAGGTCGGGGACTGAAGCTTTCTTT. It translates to CASSFQVRSGTEAFF.

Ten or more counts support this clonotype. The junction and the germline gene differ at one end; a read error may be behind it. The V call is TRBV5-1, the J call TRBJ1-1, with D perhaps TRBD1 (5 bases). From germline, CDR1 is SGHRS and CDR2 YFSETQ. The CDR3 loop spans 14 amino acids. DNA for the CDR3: TGTGCCAGCAGCTTAGGCGGGGGGGACACTGAAGCTTTCTTT. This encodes CASSLGGGDTEAFF.

The CDR3 here is CSARVLADYNEQFF. The CDR3 region has the DNA TGCAGTGCCAGGGTCCTAGCGGACTACAATGAGCAGTTCTTC. J is TRBJ2-1 and V is TRBV20-1; 7 nucleotides match TRBD2. The trim removed 6 bases at V and 3 bases at J, leaving 8 bases unmatched. Germline CDR1 and CDR2: DFQATT and SNEGSKA (reference sequence). The CDR3 loop spans 14 amino acids.

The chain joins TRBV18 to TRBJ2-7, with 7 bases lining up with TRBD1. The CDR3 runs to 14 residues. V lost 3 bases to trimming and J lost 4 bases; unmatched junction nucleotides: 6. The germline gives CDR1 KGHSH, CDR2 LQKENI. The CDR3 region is CASSPPGQKYEQYF. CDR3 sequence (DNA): TGTGCCAGCTCACCTCCGGGACAGAAGTACGAGCAGTACTTC.

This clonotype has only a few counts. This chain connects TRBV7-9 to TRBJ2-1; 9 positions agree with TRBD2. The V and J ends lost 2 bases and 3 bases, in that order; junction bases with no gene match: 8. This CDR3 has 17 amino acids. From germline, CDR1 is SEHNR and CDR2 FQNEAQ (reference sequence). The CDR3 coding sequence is TGTGCCAGCAGCTTATCCGGGCTAGCGGGATTCTACAATGAGCAGTTCTTC. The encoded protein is CASSLSGLAGFYNEQFF.